The rows below give T cell receptor beta chains drawn from one sample of a study of blood T cell repertoires in COVID-19. Libraries were prepared by immunoSEQ multiplex PCR; TCRdb keeps only in-frame clonotypes and omits some of them. The sample has roughly 160,000 clones; 86% are singletons. The sequencing sample was made of peripheral blood. The receptor source for this set is a man in his late teens or twenties with acute or convalescent COVID-19. The CDR3 runs from the conserved cysteine through the conserved F or W. A D gene is named only where the DNA matches it firmly. Size is omitted from some rows. Given values are once, few, many or a class for expanded clones.

D,V,J,size,CDR3,DNA
TRBD1,TRBV14,TRBJ1-5,-,CASSPLGDRGPGNQPQHF,TGTGCCAGCAGCCCCCTAGGGGACAGGGGGCCGGGCAATCAGCCCCAGCATTTT
-,TRBV30,TRBJ2-7,-,CAWSVQGRYEQYF,TGTGCCTGGAGTGTACAGGGTAGGTACGAGCAGTACTTC
-,TRBV30,TRBJ1-2,-,CAWSVRDRLTNYGYTF,TGTGCCTGGAGTGTGCGTGACAGACTGACTAACTATGGCTACACCTTC
TRBD1,TRBV7-3,TRBJ1-2,-,CASSPTGTGVSGANGYTF,TGTGCCAGCAGCCCAACCGGGACAGGGGTTTCCGGGGCGAATGGCTACACCTTC
-,TRBV10-1,TRBJ2-3,-,CATKTGGTQYF,TGCGCCACCAAGACAGGCGGTACGCAGTATTTT
TRBD2,TRBV3-1/TRBV3-2,TRBJ2-3,-,CASSQPGTSGVTQYF,TGTGCCAGCAGCCAACCCGGGACTAGCGGGGTTACGCAGTATTTT
-,TRBV30,TRBJ2-5,-,CAWSVVATETQYF,TGTGCCTGGAGTGTTGTAGCGACGGAGACCCAGTACTTC
TRBD2,TRBV7-2,TRBJ2-1,-,CASSSGLAGANEQFF,TGTGCCAGCAGCTCGGGACTAGCGGGGGCCAATGAGCAGTTCTTC
-,TRBV29-1,TRBJ1-4,once,CSVEQGGEKLFF,TGCAGCGTTGAACAGGGAGGCGAAAAACTGTTTTTT
TRBD1,TRBV29-1,TRBJ1-1,few,CSVEGQGDLNTEAFF,TGCAGCGTTGAAGGACAGGGGGACCTGAACACTGAAGCTTTCTTT
TRBD1,TRBV15,TRBJ1-6,-,CATSREGGEIEDSPLHF,TGTGCCACCAGCAGAGAAGGGGGCGAAATCGAGGATTCACCCCTCCACTTT
TRBD2,TRBV5-1,TRBJ2-1,-,CASSTTSTSGGFNEQFF,TGCGCCAGCAGCACAACGTCCACTAGCGGGGGGTTCAATGAGCAGTTCTTC
TRBD1,TRBV7-2,TRBJ1-3,-,CASSAPRGPANTIYF,TGTGCCAGCAGCGCCCCCAGGGGGCCCGCAAACACCATATATTTT
-,TRBV10-2,TRBJ2-7,-,CASSEGGGEIYEQYF,TGCGCCAGCAGTGAAGGGGGGGGCGAAATCTACGAGCAGTACTTC
-,TRBV6-5,TRBJ2-1,-,CASSYLDSFSYNEQFF,TGTGCCAGCAGTTACTTGGACAGCTTTTCCTACAATGAGCAGTTCTTC
TRBD1,TRBV5-4,TRBJ2-3,-,CASSLRGQGSTDTQYF,TGTGCCAGCAGCTTGAGAGGACAGGGGAGCACAGATACGCAGTATTTT
-,TRBV6-5,TRBJ2-6,-,CASTEGVAGANVLTF,TGTGCCAGCACGGAAGGGGTGGCTGGGGCCAACGTCCTGACTTTC
TRBD1,TRBV6-5,TRBJ1-1,-,CASSRQGAGTEAFF,TGTGCCAGCAGCAGACAGGGGGCGGGTACTGAAGCTTTCTTT
TRBD1,TRBV12-5,TRBJ2-5,once,CASGHTADGDRTPETQYF,TGTGCTAGTGGTCACACGGCAGACGGGGACAGGACACCAGAGACCCAGTACTTC
-,TRBV19,TRBJ1-5,-,CASSTRGRIYSGQPQHF,TGTGCCAGTAGTACGAGGGGACGGATCTATAGCGGTCAGCCCCAGCATTTT
-,TRBV19,TRBJ1-2,-,CASSIMAGNYGYTF,TGTGCCAGTAGTATTATGGCAGGCAACTATGGCTACACCTTC
TRBD2,TRBV11-2,TRBJ2-1,-,CASSSGGLAGGSSYNEQFF,TGTGCCAGCAGCTCCGGAGGACTAGCGGGGGGTAGCTCCTACAATGAGCAGTTCTTC
-,TRBV19,TRBJ1-6,-,CASSIGQGYRAPLHF,TGTGCCAGTAGTATCGGTCAGGGATACAGGGCACCCCTCCACTTT
TRBD2,TRBV10-1,TRBJ2-1,-,CASSELERGRTNEQFF,TGCGCCAGCAGTGAGTTAGAGCGGGGGCGAACCAATGAGCAGTTCTTC
-,TRBV12-3/TRBV12-4,TRBJ1-5,-,CASSFRERQPQHF,TGTGCCAGCAGTTTCAGGGAACGTCAGCCCCAGCATTTT
TRBD1,TRBV5-1,TRBJ2-7,-,CASSWTTGDGSYEQYF,TGCGCCAGCAGCTGGACAACAGGGGATGGCTCCTACGAGCAGTACTTC
-,TRBV18,TRBJ2-5,-,CASSRTVQETQYF,TGCGCCAGCTCACGGACAGTTCAAGAGACCCAGTACTTC
TRBD1,TRBV11-2,TRBJ2-2,-,CASRSLGTGITGELFF,TGTGCCAGCAGATCCCTCGGGACAGGGATCACCGGGGAGCTGTTTTTT
-,TRBV9,TRBJ2-5,-,CASSVGGSQETQYF,TGTGCCAGCAGCGTAGGGGGCAGCCAAGAGACCCAGTACTTC
-,TRBV19,TRBJ2-2,-,CASSNWGVTGELFF,TGTGCCAGTAGTAATTGGGGAGTTACCGGGGAGCTGTTTTTT
TRBD1,TRBV10-1,TRBJ1-1,once,CASSENAGGDLEAFF,TGCGCCAGCAGTGAGAATGCAGGGGGAGACCTGGAAGCTTTCTTT
TRBD2,TRBV7-6,TRBJ2-6,-,CASSLVAGGVSGANVLTF,TGTGCCAGCAGCTTAGTTGCGGGGGGGGTCTCTGGGGCCAACGTCCTGACTTTC
-,TRBV5-1,TRBJ2-1,-,CASSLEAGGSYNEQFF,TGCGCCAGCAGCTTGGAGGCCGGGGGCTCCTACAATGAGCAGTTCTTC
-,TRBV20-1,TRBJ2-1,few,CSASSLGGSYNEQFF,TGCAGTGCTAGTAGCTTAGGAGGGTCCTACAATGAGCAGTTCTTC
TRBD2,TRBV5-1,TRBJ2-1,-,CASSLRSSGVSYNEQFF,TGCGCCAGCAGCTTAAGGTCGAGCGGGGTCTCCTACAATGAGCAGTTCTTC
TRBD2,TRBV7-6,TRBJ2-5,once,CASSPGGGLQETQYF,TGTGCCAGCAGCCCGGGCGGGGGTCTCCAAGAGACCCAGTACTTC
TRBD1,TRBV28,TRBJ2-1,-,CASSGQGGQGAINEQFF,TGTGCCAGCAGCGGCCAGGGGGGACAGGGGGCTATCAATGAGCAGTTCTTC